This entry features one T cell receptor beta chain sequence. In germline, CDR1 is SGHVS, CDR2 FQNEAQ. V lost 5 bases, J lost 6 bases, and 4 bases stayed unmatched. The CDR3 length is 15 residues. Here immunoSEQ multiplex PCR was the method, and the copy in TCRdb shows in-frame clones only, minus some. The repertoire holds roughly 40,000 clones, around 92% seen once, with approximately 2% in the top ten. This record comes from a study of T cell changes during pregnancy in multiple sclerosis. The genes are TRBV7-8 and TRBJ2-4, with 13 bases aligning to TRBD2. The source is a female donor in good health, enrolled as a control in a pregnancy study. The material was CD4+ T cells from peripheral blood mononuclear cells, obtained after pregnancy. CDR3 protein: CASSVGLAGLNIQYF. The CDR3 DNA reads TGTGCCAGCAGCGTGGGACTAGCGGGATTAAACATTCAGTACTTC.